The sequence of this TCR beta chain was determined in a study of cytomegalovirus exposure and HLA in healthy donors. Study-wide context: HLA-typed donors were the source of around 87 million unique TCRs, which an early data release held. The Caucasian-associated ancestry cluster held under 90% of 350 to 450 genotyped donors. Regarding the study as a whole: In a later analysis, TCR beta V- and J-gene trimming showed a link to a missense DCLRE1C variant.

With regard to this clone: Its target is unknown.

13 Jbeta primers and 60 Vbeta primers were used for the PCR. Clones were read by immunoSEQ multiplex PCR, and TCRdb kept only the in-frame ones, dropping some. The sample carries around 140,000 clones, about 61% recorded once. Trimming took 3 bases from V and 6 from J; bases not matched to a gene: 7. The CDR3 has 15 residues. The germline CDR1 and CDR2 sequences are LGHNA and YNFKEQ. Material for sequencing was PBMCs. The rearrangement links TRBV4-2 to TRBJ2-1; 8 bases match TRBD2. The receptor comes from a woman between 40 and 50 years old in good health and CMV-seronegative. The CDR3 nucleotides are TGTGCCAGCAGCCACTATTGGCGGGGGGTCAATGAGCAGTTCTTC. It specifies CASSHYWRGVNEQFF.